Reported below is one T cell receptor beta chain. These data are taken from a study of blood T cell repertoires in COVID-19. Looking at the study overall: Donors in the United States, Italy and Spain gave samples during acute or convalescent COVID-19. T cells, B-cell-depleted T cells, or PBMCs supplied cDNA or gDNA.

In the original processing: It was from reference gene primer amplification that nucleated cell counts were estimated. Clones were read by immunoSEQ multiplex PCR, and TCRdb kept only the in-frame ones, dropping some. V and J calls and clone size follow that table, whereas D and trimming were derived from the DNA. The sample has over 250,000 clones, roughly 86% seen once. Sequencing used peripheral blood. This clonotype originated in a woman aged 50 to 65 with acute or convalescent COVID-19.

In nucleotides, the CDR3 is TGTGCCAGCAGTTTCACAGCGGGAGCCTACGAGCAGTACTTC. Translating gives CASSFTAGAYEQYF. This chain connects TRBV27 to TRBJ2-7, with 8 positions matching TRBD2. The V and J ends lost 3 bases and 2 bases, in that order; junction bases with no gene match: 3. This CDR3 is built from 14 residues. Per the germline V gene, CDR1 is MNHEY and CDR2 is SMNVEV (reference sequence).